This T cell receptor beta chain stems from a study of radiation and T cells in renal cell carcinoma. The method was immunoSEQ multiplex PCR; TCRdb's version includes in-frame clones alone and lacks a portion of them. There are 20,000 to 25,000 clones in the sample; 80% occur only once, and around 37% lies in the top ten. Time point: baseline pretreatment blood. Stated treatment: 15 Gy SBRT to primary tumor, nephrectomy 4 weeks later. V was cut by 5 bases and J by 2 bases, with 6 bases left in between. Germline V gene lookup returns CDR1 KGHSH and CDR2 LQKENI. The CDR3 sequence is 12 residues long. This receptor was taken from a man in his sixties with renal cell carcinoma. V usage is TRBV18 and J usage is TRBJ1-1; D is unresolved. This sample comprised blood, obtained from a patient whose treatment included radiotherapy and nephrectomy. The CDR3 spells CASSWSNTEAFF. The CDR3 nucleotides read TGTGCCAGCTCATGGTCCAACACTGAAGCTTTCTTT.